These T cell receptor beta chains were read from a single sample in a study of radiation and T cells in renal cell carcinoma. The assay was immunoSEQ multiplex PCR, and TCRdb's table has in-frame clones only and misses some. The sample has about 140,000 clones; 86% are singletons. The material sequenced was blood, taken from a patient whose treatment included radiotherapy and nephrectomy. These receptors were obtained from a woman aged 50 to 65 with renal cell carcinoma. Each CDR3 is given with its conserved first and last residue. The order of the fields is J gene, V gene, D gene, clone size, CDR3 protein, CDR3 DNA. The D gene is left open where the match is weak. Some rows mark clone size as missing; the rest say once, few, many or name a class of expanded clone.

TRBJ2-3,TRBV7-6,NA,NA,CASSRTETRPGTDTQYF,TGTGCCAGCAGCCGTACCGAGACACGGCCTGGCACAGATACGCAGTATTTT
TRBJ2-7,TRBV15,NA,NA,CATSRVAVTHEQYF,TGTGCCACCAGCAGGGTAGCGGTTACCCACGAGCAGTACTTC
TRBJ1-4,TRBV7-9,NA,NA,CASSSDIPTNEKLFF,TGTGCCAGCAGCTCGGACATTCCAACTAATGAAAAACTGTTTTTT
TRBJ2-3,TRBV4-3,NA,NA,CASSQVSGANTDTQYF,TGCGCCAGCAGCCAAGTCTCCGGGGCTAACACAGATACGCAGTATTTT
TRBJ1-1,TRBV2,NA,NA,CASSSLGRTNTEAFF,TGTGCCAGCAGTAGTCTCGGACGTACGAACACTGAAGCTTTCTTT
TRBJ1-2,TRBV6-5,NA,once,CASRPTGIGGYTF,TGTGCCAGCAGGCCCACAGGGATTGGAGGCTACACCTTC
TRBJ1-2,TRBV7-9,TRBD1,NA,CASSSTSTGEPYGYTF,TGTGCCAGCAGCTCCACGAGCACAGGGGAACCTTATGGCTACACCTTC
TRBJ2-5,TRBV6-1,NA,NA,CASPDSPGETQYF,TGTGCCAGCCCGGACAGCCCAGGAGAGACCCAGTACTTC
TRBJ2-1,TRBV4-2,NA,NA,CASSQDTELSYNEQFF,TGTGCCAGCAGCCAAGATACGGAGTTGTCCTACAATGAGCAGTTCTTC
TRBJ1-5,TRBV19,NA,NA,CASTYTSNQPQHF,TGTGCCAGTACCTATACCAGCAATCAGCCCCAGCATTTT
TRBJ2-2,TRBV27,TRBD1,NA,CASRRAGTGVFTGELFF,TGTGCCAGCAGGCGAGCCGGGACAGGGGTCTTCACCGGGGAGCTGTTTTTT
TRBJ2-7,TRBV21-1,NA,NA,CASSKKGFDRGPYEQYF,TGTGCCAGCAGCAAAAAAGGGTTCGACAGGGGGCCATACGAGCAGTACTTC
TRBJ2-7,TRBV5-1,TRBD2,NA,CASSPGTSGSSYEQYF,TGCGCCAGCAGCCCCGGGACTAGCGGGAGCTCCTACGAGCAGTACTTC
TRBJ2-3,TRBV5-1,NA,NA,CASNEAVHTDTQYF,TGCGCCAGCAATGAAGCCGTTCATACAGATACGCAGTATTTT
TRBJ2-2,TRBV6-5,NA,NA,CASTRGTGELFF,TGTGCCAGCACGAGGGGTACCGGGGAGCTGTTTTTT
TRBJ2-2,TRBV5-1,TRBD1,NA,CASTPTGDRDYPTGELFF,TGCGCCAGCACCCCAACCGGGGACAGGGACTACCCGACCGGGGAGCTGTTTTTT
TRBJ1-5,TRBV5-6,TRBD1,NA,CASSARDRGDVKPQHF,TGTGCCAGCAGCGCAAGGGACAGGGGCGATGTTAAGCCCCAGCATTTT
TRBJ1-1,TRBV4-3,TRBD1,once,CASSQDLRGRDTEAFF,TGCGCCAGCAGCCAAGATTTGAGGGGGCGAGACACTGAAGCTTTCTTT
TRBJ2-1,TRBV7-3,TRBD2,NA,CASSEGLADYNEQFF,TGTGCCAGCAGCGAGGGACTAGCGGATTACAATGAGCAGTTCTTC
TRBJ2-4,TRBV5-1,NA,NA,CASSLAPTGAKNIQYF,TGCGCCAGCAGCTTGGCCCCGACGGGAGCCAAAAACATTCAGTACTTC
TRBJ2-5,TRBV11-3,TRBD1,NA,CASSRDRDETQYF,TGTGCCAGCAGCCGGGACAGGGACGAGACCCAGTACTTC
TRBJ1-1,TRBV27,NA,NA,CASSSLWTEAFF,TGTGCCAGCAGTTCTCTGTGGACTGAAGCTTTCTTT
TRBJ2-7,TRBV5-8,NA,NA,CASSFRDGSSYEQYF,TGTGCCAGCAGCTTCCGGGACGGGAGCTCCTACGAGCAGTACTTC
TRBJ2-3,TRBV9,NA,NA,CASSVTRTDTQYF,TGTGCCAGCAGCGTTACAAGGACAGATACGCAGTATTTT
TRBJ1-5,TRBV7-9,NA,NA,CASSLGQSGNQPQHF,TGTGCCAGCAGCCTAGGACAGAGTGGCAATCAGCCCCAGCATTTT
TRBJ1-2,TRBV5-1,NA,few,CASSFDLYGYTF,TGCGCCAGCAGCTTTGATCTCTATGGCTACACCTTC
TRBJ2-7,TRBV9,NA,once,CASSVAAGVGEQYF,TGTGCCAGCAGCGTAGCTGCAGGTGTGGGGGAGCAGTACTTC
TRBJ1-4,TRBV7-9,TRBD1,NA,CASSRGTGSEKLFF,TGTGCCAGCAGCCGAGGGACAGGGAGCGAAAAACTGTTTTTT
TRBJ1-1,TRBV7-8,NA,NA,CASSLEGSNTEAFF,TGTGCCAGCAGCTTAGAGGGCAGTAACACTGAAGCTTTCTTT
TRBJ2-7,TRBV9,NA,NA,CASSVYGLPGDEQYF,TGTGCCAGCAGCGTATACGGGCTCCCTGGGGACGAGCAGTACTTC
TRBJ1-1,TRBV5-4,NA,NA,CASSLQGTTEAFF,TGTGCCAGCAGCTTACAGGGAACCACTGAAGCTTTCTTT
TRBJ2-1,TRBV6-6,TRBD2,NA,CASTNSGLALGNEQFF,TGTGCCAGCACCAACTCGGGACTAGCGTTAGGCAATGAGCAGTTCTTC
TRBJ2-1,TRBV5-6,NA,few,CASSPPHVNEQFF,TGTGCCAGCAGCCCCCCACACGTCAATGAGCAGTTCTTC
TRBJ2-7,TRBV28,NA,NA,CASSLFGQSIGEQYF,TGTGCCAGCAGTTTGTTCGGGCAATCAATCGGCGAGCAGTACTTC
TRBJ2-7,TRBV10-3,NA,NA,CAISESGEGEQYF,TGTGCCATCAGTGAGTCAGGTGAAGGCGAGCAGTACTTC
TRBJ2-3,TRBV6-4,NA,NA,CASSQGPSTDTQYF,TGTGCCAGCAGCCAGGGACCTAGCACAGATACGCAGTATTTT
TRBJ1-1,TRBV21-1,NA,few,CASSKGFGGVNTEAFF,TGTGCCAGCAGCAAAGGATTTGGAGGGGTGAACACTGAAGCTTTCTTT
TRBJ2-1,TRBV5-1,NA,NA,CASSLGLGDEQFF,TGCGCCAGCAGCTTGGGTCTCGGCGATGAGCAGTTCTTC
TRBJ2-1,TRBV6-5,NA,NA,CASSSKNIYNEQFF,TGTGCCAGCAGTTCTAAAAATATCTACAATGAGCAGTTCTTC
TRBJ1-1,TRBV11-2,TRBD1,NA,CASSPRTGQNTEAFF,TGTGCCAGCAGCCCAAGGACAGGACAGAACACTGAAGCTTTCTTT
TRBJ2-1,TRBV6-5,TRBD2,NA,CACSELAGDDNEQFF,TGTGCCTGCAGCGAACTAGCGGGGGATGACAATGAGCAGTTCTTC
TRBJ1-5,TRBV9,TRBD1,NA,CASSRGQGLNQPQHF,TGTGCCAGCAGCCGGGGACAGGGGTTGAATCAGCCCCAGCATTTT
TRBJ2-5,TRBV9,TRBD2,once,CASSSSGGNQETQYF,TGTGCCAGCAGTTCTAGCGGGGGAAACCAAGAGACCCAGTACTTC
TRBJ2-7,TRBV11-2,NA,once,CASSLGTATYEQYF,TGTGCCAGCAGCTTAGGGACCGCTACCTACGAGCAGTACTTC
TRBJ1-5,TRBV27,NA,NA,CASSSAPGQPQHF,TGTGCCAGCAGTTCCGCGCCCGGGCAGCCCCAGCATTTT
TRBJ2-3,TRBV27,NA,NA,CASRRGGDTQYF,TGTGCCAGCAGGCGGGGTGGGGATACGCAGTATTTT
TRBJ2-3,TRBV5-4,TRBD2,NA,CASSFPSGANTDTQYF,TGTGCCAGCAGCTTTCCGAGCGGGGCAAACACAGATACGCAGTATTTT
TRBJ1-1,TRBV11-2,TRBD1,NA,CASSLEPGQRNTEAFF,TGTGCCAGCAGCTTAGAGCCGGGACAGAGGAACACTGAAGCTTTCTTT
TRBJ1-3,TRBV25-1,TRBD1,NA,CASSLTGAGNTIYF,TGTGCCAGCAGTCTTACAGGGGCCGGAAACACCATATATTTT
TRBJ1-1,TRBV20-1,NA,NA,CSAPVVTEAFF,TGCAGTGCCCCTGTGGTCACTGAAGCTTTCTTT
TRBJ2-7,TRBV9,TRBD1,NA,CASGPSGQGYEQYF,TGTGCCAGCGGACCATCGGGACAGGGTTACGAGCAGTACTTC